The 8 T cell receptor beta chains in this list originate from one sample, sequenced in a study of blood T cell repertoires in COVID-19. Sequencing used immunoSEQ multiplex PCR; TCRdb keeps in-frame clones, though not all of them. The table lists about 150,000 clones, around 84% of them singletons, with under 2% in the top ten. Sequencing was done on a sample of peripheral blood. The origin of the receptors is a man at least 80 years old with acute or convalescent COVID-19.

The V call is TRBV20-1, the J call TRBJ1-1; 7 bases map to TRBD1. There are 13 residues in the CDR3. Trimming at V came to 3 bases and at J to 5 bases, leaving 6 bases not matched to a gene. Germline V gene sequence: CDR1 DFQATT, CDR2 SNEGSKA (reference sequence). CDR3 DNA sequence: TGCAGTGCTAGTACGGCAGGGGGGACTGAAGCTTTCTTT. Amino acid sequence: CSASTAGGTEAFF.

The gene calls are TRBV4-1 and TRBJ2-5; 8 positions match TRBD1. CDR1 is MGHRA and CDR2 is YSYEKL in the germline V gene. J was trimmed by 4 bases and V by 5 bases; bases with no gene match: 9. This CDR3 is 15 amino acids long. The CDR3 coding sequence is TGCGCCAGCAGCGATGGACAGGGATCACCAGAGACCCAGTACTTC. Residues: CASSDGQGSPETQYF.

V and J are TRBV21-1 and TRBJ1-4; TRBD1 is the table's D call, not checked against the DNA. TRBV21-1 is reported as a pseudogene. This CDR3 region has 14 residues. This CDR3 is CASSTRGSNEKLFF. CDR3 bases: TGTGCCAGCAGCACCAGGGGCTCTAATGAAAAACTGTTTTTT.

The chain carries TRBV6-5 and TRBJ2-3; D may be TRBD2 (6 bases). In germline, CDR1 is MNHEY, CDR2 SVGAGI. CDR3 length: 15 residues. Between the trimmed V and J ends, which lost 7 bases and 1 base, there was a span of 15 bases. The CDR3 region is CASTSRSGGTDTQYF. CDR3 DNA: TGTGCCAGCACCTCTAGGTCGGGAGGCACAGATACGCAGTATTTT.

The rearrangement joins TRBV4-3 to TRBJ2-2; 7 bases are a match to TRBD1. CDR1 and CDR2 (germline): LGHNA, YSLEER. There are 17 residues in the CDR3. V gave up 0 bases and J gave up 0 bases; unmatched junction bases: 4. The CDR3 region has the DNA TGCGCCAGCAGCCAAGATCAGGGGGACGCGAACACCGGGGAGCTGTTTTTT. It codes for CASSQDQGDANTGELFF.

The chain combines TRBV18 with TRBJ2-2; D possibly corresponds to TRBD2 (5 bases). Per the germline V gene, CDR1 is KGHSH and CDR2 is LQKENI. This CDR3 region has 16 residues. The germline V and J ends were trimmed by 3 bases and 0 bases, with 11 bases remaining between them. CDR3 DNA: TGTGCCAGCTCACCTGGGAGACTCACGAACACCGGGGAGCTGTTTTTT. It yields the protein CASSPGRLTNTGELFF.

This clone was counted only a few times. This chain uses TRBV9 with TRBJ2-7; 7 bases align to TRBD1. Germline V lookup: CDR1 SGDLS, CDR2 YYNGEE. V shed 0 bases and J 0 bases; nucleotides not matched to a gene: 3. The CDR3 sequence is 15 residues long. The CDR3 spells CASSVAGGVSYEQYF. CDR3 nucleotide sequence: TGTGCCAGCAGCGTAGCAGGGGGTGTCTCCTACGAGCAGTACTTC.

The gene calls are TRBV15 and TRBJ1-6; maybe TRBD1 (5 bases). The CDR3 runs to 17 residues. Germline V gives CDR1 LNHNV, CDR2 YYDKDF (reference sequence). The ends were cut back, 0 bases at V and 5 bases at J, with 14 bases in the middle. The CDR3 coding sequence is TGTGCCACCAGCAGAGATCGGCAGGGCTCGGATAATTCACCCCTCCACTTT. This gives the protein CATSRDRQGSDNSPLHF.